The 6 T cell receptor beta chains reported below all come from one sample, sequenced in a study of cytomegalovirus exposure and HLA in healthy donors. The PCR ran on 60 Vbeta and 13 Jbeta primers. Sequencing was performed with immunoSEQ multiplex PCR; in TCRdb, only in-frame clones are kept and a portion is missing. This table holds 90,000 or so clones, roughly 70% found once. Specimen: PBMCs. Receptors originate from a woman aged 50 to 60 in good health and CMV-seropositive.

The rearrangement links TRBV15 to TRBJ1-3; 10 bases match TRBD1. There are 16 residues in the CDR3. In germline, CDR1 is LNHNV, CDR2 YYDKDF (reference sequence). CDR3 nucleotides: TGTGTCTCCGGGACAGGGGACCCTTTCTCTGGAAACACCATATATTTT. Protein sequence: CVSGTGDPFSGNTIYF.

CDR3 coding DNA: TGTGCCAGCAGTCAAACAGGGGGCGACTCCTACGAGCAGTACTTC. Protein: CASSQTGGDSYEQYF. The J gene is TRBJ2-7, the V gene TRBV7-3, with 9 nucleotides matching TRBD1. V shed 6 bases, J shed 0 bases, and the junction held 6 bases outside the gene matches. CDR1 SGHTA and CDR2 FQGTGA come from the germline V gene. This CDR3 comprises 15 residues.

This clone has only one observation. The chain has TRBV11-2 and TRBJ2-5; TRBD2 aligns across 9 bases. The CDR3 length is 14 residues. V lost 3 bases and J lost 3; bases outside the gene matches: 2. Germline V gives CDR1 SGHAT, CDR2 FQNNGV. This CDR3 is CASSLGLAEETQYF. CDR3 DNA: TGTGCCAGCAGCTTGGGACTAGCCGAAGAGACCCAGTACTTC.

The V call is TRBV19, the J call TRBJ1-2; TRBD1 is a possible D gene (5 bases). The CDR3 is 14 residues long. In germline, CDR1 is LNHDA, CDR2 SQIVND (reference sequence). V was pared by 6 bases and J by 2 bases, with 13 bases between. Written as DNA, the CDR3 is TGTGCCAGTAGCCGATACGGACACAACTATGGCTACACCTTC. This codes for CASSRYGHNYGYTF.

The J gene is TRBJ1-4, the V gene TRBV19, with TRBD1 as a possible D gene (6 bases). The CDR3 extends over 14 amino acids. Deletions cut 5 bases from V and 4 bases from J, with 11 bases between. The germline gives CDR1 LNHDA, CDR2 SQIVND (reference sequence). CDR3 amino acids: CASSPGQLNEKLFF. DNA of the CDR3: TGTGCCAGTAGTCCCGGACAGCTTAATGAAAAACTGTTTTTT.

The chain has TRBV11-2 and TRBJ2-7; weak D call: TRBD1 (6 bases). This CDR3 is built from 15 residues. The germline CDR1 and CDR2 sequences are SGHAT and FQNNGV. V was cut by 5 bases and J by 2 bases, with 16 bases left in between. The CDR3 DNA sequence: TGTGCCAGCAGCATACTGACAGGAGGACCCTACGAGCAGTACTTC. Its protein product is CASSILTGGPYEQYF.